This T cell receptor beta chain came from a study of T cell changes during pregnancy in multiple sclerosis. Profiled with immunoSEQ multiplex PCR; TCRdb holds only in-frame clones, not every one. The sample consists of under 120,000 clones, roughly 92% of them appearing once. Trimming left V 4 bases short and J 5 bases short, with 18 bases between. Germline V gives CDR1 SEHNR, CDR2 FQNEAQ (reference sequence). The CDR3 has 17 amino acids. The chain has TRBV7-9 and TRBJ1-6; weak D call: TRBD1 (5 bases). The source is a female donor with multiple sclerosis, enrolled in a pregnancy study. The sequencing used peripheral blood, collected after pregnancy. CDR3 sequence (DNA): TGTGCCAGCAGCTCTACCGGGACTTTTCTGGATAATTCACCCCTCCACTTT. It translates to CASSSTGTFLDNSPLHF.